The source of this TCR beta chain is a study of blood T cell repertoires in COVID-19. The wider study: Samples taken during acute and convalescent COVID-19 were collected in the United States, Italy and Spain.

Donors were grouped by their self-reported clinical history. The assay was immunoSEQ multiplex PCR, and TCRdb's table has in-frame clones only and misses some. The profile shows a few hundred thousand clones, roughly nine tenths of them singletons. The sequenced material came from PBMCs or T cells enriched from blood (not recorded which). The sequence derives from a woman in her twenties or thirties who had recovered from COVID-19.

The CDR3: CAWSVTGRGSYNEQFF. The CDR3 DNA reads TGTGCCTGGAGTGTTACCGGGAGGGGCTCCTACAATGAGCAGTTCTTC. The J gene is TRBJ2-1, the V gene TRBV30, with 8 positions matching TRBD2. J gave up 0 bases and V 0 bases, and 4 bases lay outside the gene matches. Germline V gene data show CDR1 as GTSNPN and CDR2 as SVGIG (reference sequence). This CDR3 region has 16 residues.